This TCR beta chain is from a study of human T cells and chemical hapten exposure. Study-wide context: Diagnoses of alopecia areata, totalis or universalis occurred in mostly female patients. Study-wide results and limits: Because they had alopecia, donors may respond immunologically unlike healthy people.

Germline V gene sequence: CDR1 MDHEN, CDR2 SYDVKM. This CDR3 comprises 12 residues. V dropped 6 bases and J dropped 6 bases, with 8 bases sitting between them. This sample's time point: pre-sensitization, week 0. This sample's treatment: therapeutic diphenylcyclopropenone sensitization with weekly scalp DPC. The starting material, unfractionated whole blood, was used for total RNA extraction. As to this clonotype: Its antigen is unknown.

TCRdb fed the RACE reads into MiXCR, producing one record per CDR3 protein. Of fewer than 350,000 distinct CDR3 sequences listed, roughly 7.7% are singletons. This clonotype originated in a man aged 18 to 29 with alopecia areata. Some clones in this sample may be carry-over from other donors' samples. The input for sequencing was whole blood, taken in connection with sensitization to the hapten diphenylcyclopropenone (DPC). The genes are TRBV28 and TRBJ2-2; D is ambiguous. CDR3 residues: CASSRTAGELFF. The DNA of the CDR3 is TGTGCCAGCAGCCGTACAGCCGGGGAGCTGTTTTTT.